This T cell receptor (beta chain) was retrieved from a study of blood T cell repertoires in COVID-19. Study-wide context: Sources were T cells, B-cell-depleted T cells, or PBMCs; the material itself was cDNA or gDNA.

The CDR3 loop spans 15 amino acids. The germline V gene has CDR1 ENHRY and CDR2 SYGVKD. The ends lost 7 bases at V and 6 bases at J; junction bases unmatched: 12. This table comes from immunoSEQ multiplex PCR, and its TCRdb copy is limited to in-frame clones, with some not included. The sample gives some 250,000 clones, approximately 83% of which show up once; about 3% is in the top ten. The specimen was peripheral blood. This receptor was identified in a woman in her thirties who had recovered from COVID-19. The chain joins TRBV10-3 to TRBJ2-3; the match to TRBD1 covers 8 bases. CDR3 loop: CAINWAGGGLDTQYF. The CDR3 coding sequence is TGTGCCATCAATTGGGCAGGGGGCGGACTGGATACGCAGTATTTT.